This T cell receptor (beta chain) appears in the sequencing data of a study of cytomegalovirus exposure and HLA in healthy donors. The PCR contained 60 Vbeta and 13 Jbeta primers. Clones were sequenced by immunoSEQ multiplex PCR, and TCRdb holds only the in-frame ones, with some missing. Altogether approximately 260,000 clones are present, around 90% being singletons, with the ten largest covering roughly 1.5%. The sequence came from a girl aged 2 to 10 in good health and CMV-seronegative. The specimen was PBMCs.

This CDR3 is CASSASTSPDEQFF. The CDR3, as DNA: TGTGCCAGCAGTGCCTCGACTAGCCCCGATGAGCAGTTCTTC. The chain is built from TRBV6-1 and TRBJ2-1; 7 bases agree with TRBD2. V lost 4 bases, J lost 8 bases, and 8 bases stayed unmatched. CDR1 MNHNS and CDR2 SASEGT come from the germline V gene. The CDR3 contains 14 residues.